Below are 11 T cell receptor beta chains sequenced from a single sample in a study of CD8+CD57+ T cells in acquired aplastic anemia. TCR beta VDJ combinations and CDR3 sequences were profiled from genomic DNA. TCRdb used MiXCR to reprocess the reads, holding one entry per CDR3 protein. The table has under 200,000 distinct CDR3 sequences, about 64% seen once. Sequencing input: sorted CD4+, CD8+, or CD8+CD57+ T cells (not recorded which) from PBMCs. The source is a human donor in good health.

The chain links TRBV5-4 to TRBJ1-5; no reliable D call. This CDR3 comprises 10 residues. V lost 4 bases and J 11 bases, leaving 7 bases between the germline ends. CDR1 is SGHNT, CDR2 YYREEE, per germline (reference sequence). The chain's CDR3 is CASSPRAQHF. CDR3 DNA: TGTGCCAGCAGCCCCCGAGCCCAGCATTTT.

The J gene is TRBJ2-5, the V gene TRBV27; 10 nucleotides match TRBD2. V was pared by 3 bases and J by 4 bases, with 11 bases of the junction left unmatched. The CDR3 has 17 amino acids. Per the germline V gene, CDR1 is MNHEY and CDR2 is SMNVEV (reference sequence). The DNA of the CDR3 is TGTGCCAGCAGTTTCCTCAGCGGGAGGGCTTCTTCAGAGACCCAGTACTTC. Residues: CASSFLSGRASSETQYF.

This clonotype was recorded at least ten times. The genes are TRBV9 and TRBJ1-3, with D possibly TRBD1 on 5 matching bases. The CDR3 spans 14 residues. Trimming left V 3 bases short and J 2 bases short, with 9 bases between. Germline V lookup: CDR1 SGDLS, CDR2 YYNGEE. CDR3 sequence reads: CASSAWTTGNTIYF. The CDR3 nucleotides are TGTGCCAGCAGCGCCTGGACAACTGGAAACACCATATATTTT.

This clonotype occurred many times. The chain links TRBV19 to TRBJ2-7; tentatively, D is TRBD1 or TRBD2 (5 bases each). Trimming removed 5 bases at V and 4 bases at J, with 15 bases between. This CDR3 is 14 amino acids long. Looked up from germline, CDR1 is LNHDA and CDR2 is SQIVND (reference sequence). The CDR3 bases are TGTGCCAGTAGTCCCGGGACGGGGAATTACGAGCAGTACTTC. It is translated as CASSPGTGNYEQYF. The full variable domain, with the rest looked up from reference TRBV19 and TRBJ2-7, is DGGITQSPKYLFRKEGQNVTLSCEQNLNHDAMYWYRQDPGQGLRLIYYSQIVNDFQKGDIAEGYSVSREKKESFPLTVTSAQKNPTAFYLCASSPGTGNYEQYFGPGTRLTVT.

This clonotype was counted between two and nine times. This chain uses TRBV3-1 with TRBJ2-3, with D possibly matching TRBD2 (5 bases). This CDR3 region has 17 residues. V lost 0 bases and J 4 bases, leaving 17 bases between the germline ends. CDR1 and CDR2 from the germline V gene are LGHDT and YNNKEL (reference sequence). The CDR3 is CASSQDWIFSGPDTQYF. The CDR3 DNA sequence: TGTGCCAGCAGCCAAGACTGGATATTCAGCGGACCAGATACGCAGTATTTT.

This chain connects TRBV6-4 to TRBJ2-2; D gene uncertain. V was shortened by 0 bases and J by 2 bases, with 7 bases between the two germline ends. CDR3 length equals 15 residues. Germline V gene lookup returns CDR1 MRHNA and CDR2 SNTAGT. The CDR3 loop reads CASSDSQVNTGELFF. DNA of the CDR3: TGTGCCAGCAGTGACTCTCAAGTAAACACCGGGGAGCTGTTTTTT.

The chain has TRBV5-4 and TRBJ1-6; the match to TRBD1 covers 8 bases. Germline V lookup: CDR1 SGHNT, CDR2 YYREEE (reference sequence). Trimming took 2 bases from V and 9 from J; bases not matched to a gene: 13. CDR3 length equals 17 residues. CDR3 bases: TGTGCCAGCAGCTTCCGCGTAGGCAGGGGGCTGCGTTCACCCCTCCACTTT. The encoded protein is CASSFRVGRGLRSPLHF.

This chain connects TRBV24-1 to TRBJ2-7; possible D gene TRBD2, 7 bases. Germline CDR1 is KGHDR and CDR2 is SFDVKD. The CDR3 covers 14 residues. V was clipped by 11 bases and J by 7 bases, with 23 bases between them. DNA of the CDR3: TGTGCCAGCAACTCTGGGGGGGGCTCGTTAGAGCAGTACTTC. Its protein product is CASNSGGGSLEQYF.

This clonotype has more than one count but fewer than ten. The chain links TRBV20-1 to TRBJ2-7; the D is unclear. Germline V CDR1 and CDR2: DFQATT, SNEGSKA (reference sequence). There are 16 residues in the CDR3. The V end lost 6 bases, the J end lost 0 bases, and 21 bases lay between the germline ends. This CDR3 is CSASRSKAPSSYEQYF. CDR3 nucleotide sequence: TGCAGTGCGTCGAGGTCTAAGGCCCCAAGCTCCTACGAGCAGTACTTC.

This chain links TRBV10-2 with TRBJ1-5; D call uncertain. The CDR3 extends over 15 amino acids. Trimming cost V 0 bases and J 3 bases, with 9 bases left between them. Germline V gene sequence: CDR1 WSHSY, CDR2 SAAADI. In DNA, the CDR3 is TGCGCCAGCAGTGAGTCGGCGGGGTCCAATCAGCCCCAGCATTTT. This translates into CASSESAGSNQPQHF.

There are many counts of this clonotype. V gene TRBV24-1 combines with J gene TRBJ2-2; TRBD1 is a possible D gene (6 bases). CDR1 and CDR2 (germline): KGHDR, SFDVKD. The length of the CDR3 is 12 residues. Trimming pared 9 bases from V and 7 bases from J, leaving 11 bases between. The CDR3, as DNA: TGTGCCACCCTCGCAGGGGACGGGGAGCTGTTTTTT. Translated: CATLAGDGELFF.